One sample yielded the 31 T cell receptor beta chains listed below, sequenced in a study of monozygotic twins with inflammatory bowel disease. TCRdb re-called the 5' RACE reads, yielding one record per CDR3 amino acid sequence without DNA. The sample yields about 300,000 distinct CDR3 sequences, of which the top ten take up 5.6%. The sequenced material came from blood. The receptors were sampled from a human donor with ulcerative colitis or Crohn's disease, or a healthy co-twin of an affected twin (not recorded which).

The chain is built from TRBV5-1 and TRBJ2-5; TCRdb names TRBD2, which stays unverified in the absence of DNA. Germline V gene data show CDR1 as SGHRS and CDR2 as YFSETQ. The CDR3 is made up of 14 amino acids. The CDR3 loop is CASSLERGQETQYF.

V gene TRBV7-8 combines with J gene TRBJ2-5. This CDR3 spans 12 amino acids. Germline assignment: CDR1 SGHVS and CDR2 FQNEAQ. The CDR3 region is CASSLFRETQYF. The variable domain in full, completed from reference TRBV7-8 and TRBJ2-5, reads GAGVSQSPRYKVAKRGQDVALRCDPISGHVSLFWYQQALGQGPEFLTYFQNEAQLDKSGLPSDRFFAERPEGSVSTLKIQRTQQEDSAVYLCASSLFRETQYFGPGTRLLVL.

This rearrangement joins TRBV5-1 to TRBJ2-1; TCRdb's D call of TRBD1 is untestable without DNA. Germline values: CDR1 SGHRS, CDR2 YFSETQ. The CDR3 is 13 amino acids. CDR3: CASSFSDRSEQFF.

This sequence joins TRBV5-1 and TRBJ2-5; TCRdb outputs TRBD2, but without DNA this stays unchecked. Germline loops: CDR1 SGHRS, CDR2 YFSETQ. The CDR3 extends over 14 amino acids. The CDR3 protein is CASSLGPGLETQYF. Together with reference TRBV5-1 and TRBJ2-5, the CDR3 gives the full variable domain: KAGVTQTPRYLIKTRGQQVTLSCSPISGHRSVSWYQQTPGQGLQFLFEYFSETQRNKGNFPGRFSGRQFSNSRSEMNVSTLELGDSALYLCASSLGPGLETQYFGPGTRLLVL.

The J gene is TRBJ1-4, the V gene TRBV7-2; TCRdb calls TRBD1, which cannot be checked without DNA. CDR1 and CDR2 (germline): SGHTA, FQGNSA. The CDR3 runs to 15 residues. CDR3 loop: CASSPDRGTNEKLFF.

The chain recombines TRBV6-1 with TRBJ2-1. Germline V gives CDR1 MNHNS, CDR2 SASEGT. CDR3 length: 15 residues. This chain's CDR3 is CASSQLGFVSDEQFF.

This chain joins TRBV5-1 and TRBJ1-1; TCRdb picks TRBD1, but there is no DNA to check that call. Germline V gene sequence: CDR1 SGHRS, CDR2 YFSETQ. The CDR3 consists of 15 residues. The CDR3 reads CASSLKRVAATEAFF.

The chain links TRBV7-3 to TRBJ2-2; lacking DNA, the TRBD1 call made by TCRdb goes unchecked. Germline V lookup: CDR1 SGHTA, CDR2 FQGTGA. The CDR3 loop spans 13 amino acids. Here the CDR3 reads CASSSRGGGELFF.

The chain joins TRBV6-5 to TRBJ2-4; TCRdb picks TRBD1, but there is no DNA to check that call. This CDR3 comprises 20 residues. Germline V lookup: CDR1 MNHEY, CDR2 SVGAGI. The CDR3 loop is CASSFIVTTDTFKAKNIQYF.

J is TRBJ2-1 and V is TRBV20-1; TCRdb outputs TRBD2, but without DNA this stays unchecked. The CDR3 contains 14 residues. Per the germline V gene, CDR1 is DFQATT and CDR2 is SNEGSKA (reference sequence). This chain's CDR3 is CSALSGGATNEQFF.

CDR3 residues: CASSLSPVANEQYF. The rearrangement uses TRBV12-3 or TRBV12-4 and TRBJ2-7. CDR3 length: 14 amino acids.

This CDR3 is CASSNRTSGSNEQFF. This sequence joins TRBV5-4 and TRBJ2-1; the TRBD2 assignment by TCRdb is unverifiable without DNA. The CDR3 is 15 amino acids. Germline assignment: CDR1 SGHNT and CDR2 YYREEE (reference sequence).

V gene TRBV6-5 combines with J gene TRBJ1-5; TCRdb's D gene call, TRBD1, goes unchecked for lack of DNA. This CDR3 contains 16 residues. CDR1 and CDR2 (germline): MNHEY, SVGAGI. The CDR3 sequence is CASSYSTGLGNQPQHF.

The V gene is TRBV20-1, the J gene TRBJ1-2. The CDR3 runs to 12 residues. CDR1 and CDR2 (germline): DFQATT, SNEGSKA (reference sequence). The CDR3 protein is CSADRGVSGYTF.

The CDR3 spells CASSLSSTGTYEQYF. This rearrangement joins TRBV28 to TRBJ2-7; TCRdb proposes TRBD1, but this gene call is untestable without DNA. The CDR3 covers 15 residues. Germline V CDR1 and CDR2: MDHEN, SYDVKM.

The rearrangement joins TRBV27 to TRBJ2-7; TCRdb reports TRBD2, a call that lacks DNA to check it against. Germline V gene data show CDR1 as MNHEY and CDR2 as SMNVEV (reference sequence). This CDR3 contains 14 residues. The chain's CDR3 is CASSPGLRTYEQYF.

The V call is TRBV18, the J call TRBJ2-1; the D gene TCRdb calls, TRBD2, cannot be checked with no DNA. This CDR3 is built from 15 residues. Germline V gene data show CDR1 as KGHSH and CDR2 as LQKENI. CDR3: CASSPSAGSFAEQFF.

V gene TRBV20-1 combines with J gene TRBJ2-1. Germline CDR1 and CDR2: DFQATT and SNEGSKA (reference sequence). The CDR3 spans 12 residues. Here the CDR3 reads CSARYPGNEQFF.

This sequence joins TRBV5-4 and TRBJ1-5; TCRdb picks TRBD1, but there is no DNA to check that call. This CDR3 is built from 19 residues. Germline V lookup: CDR1 SGHNT, CDR2 YYREEE (reference sequence). CDR3 region: CASSFTAWEQGGPNQPQHF.

The chain uses TRBV20-1 and TRBJ2-1. Germline V gene data show CDR1 as DFQATT and CDR2 as SNEGSKA (reference sequence). The CDR3 has 11 residues. CDR3: CRATGSDEQFF.

CDR3 protein: CASSYGTGAGANVLTF. The rearrangement joins TRBV6-5 to TRBJ2-6; TCRdb names TRBD1, which stays unverified in the absence of DNA. Germline V gene data show CDR1 as MNHEY and CDR2 as SVGAGI. CDR3 length: 16 residues.

The chain carries TRBV20-1 and TRBJ1-2; TCRdb names TRBD1, which stays unverified in the absence of DNA. The length of the CDR3 is 13 residues. Germline values: CDR1 DFQATT, CDR2 SNEGSKA (reference sequence). CDR3 residues: CSARVGQSYGYTF.

V usage is TRBV18 and J usage is TRBJ1-2. This CDR3 comprises 14 residues. Per germline, CDR1 KGHSH and CDR2 LQKENI. CDR3 loop: CASSRDTLGNGYTF.

This chain connects TRBV3-1 to TRBJ2-5. The CDR3 runs to 14 residues. In germline, CDR1 is LGHDT, CDR2 YNNKEL (reference sequence). This CDR3 is CASSLRTDQETQYF.

This rearrangement joins TRBV7-8 to TRBJ1-6; with no DNA, the TCRdb D assignment of TRBD1 cannot be verified. CDR1 and CDR2 (germline): SGHVS, FQNEAQ. CDR3 size: 20 residues. The CDR3 region is CASSPRTRDSLSSYNSPLHF.

The rearrangement links TRBV7-2 to TRBJ2-2. The CDR3 is 14 residues long. Germline V gene data show CDR1 as SGHTA and CDR2 as FQGNSA. The CDR3 sequence is CASSFRSNTGELFF.

The chain joins TRBV4-3 to TRBJ1-2; with no DNA, the TCRdb D assignment of TRBD1 cannot be verified. CDR1 is LGHNA and CDR2 is YSLEER in the germline V gene. The CDR3 spans 14 residues. CDR3 protein: CASSPGTGRYGYTF.

This CDR3 reads CASNLASAGGGQETQYF. The chain carries TRBV6-1 and TRBJ2-5; the TCRdb call, TRBD2, lacks DNA for checking. Germline CDR1 MNHNS, CDR2 SASEGT. CDR3 length: 17 residues.

This rearrangement joins TRBV15 to TRBJ2-7; TCRdb names TRBD2, which stays unverified in the absence of DNA. CDR3 length equals 15 residues. The V gene's germline CDR1 is LNHNV and CDR2 YYDKDF (reference sequence). The CDR3 protein is CATSETSGNPYEQYF.

This chain joins TRBV5-5 and TRBJ2-2. Germline V gene lookup returns CDR1 SGHKS and CDR2 YYEKEE (reference sequence). This CDR3 has 16 amino acids. The CDR3 loop reads CASSLELVKNTGELFF.

This sequence joins TRBV15 and TRBJ2-7; TCRdb's D call of TRBD1 is untestable without DNA. CDR3 size: 15 residues. Germline loops: CDR1 LNHNV, CDR2 YYDKDF (reference sequence). The CDR3 spells CATSRDRTVLYEQYF.